This T cell receptor beta chain was documented in a study of cytomegalovirus exposure and HLA in healthy donors. A multiplex PCR was run with 60 Vbeta primers and 13 Jbeta primers. Libraries were prepared by immunoSEQ multiplex PCR; TCRdb keeps only in-frame clonotypes and omits some of them. The repertoire holds approximately 61,000 clones, with 55% to 80% as singletons. This clone was counted a single time. The antigen is undetermined. Whole-study findings and limits: It was reported that TCR beta sequences correctly inferred the HLA-A and HLA-B alleles for most subjects. The study designated fewer than 200 TCR beta chains cytomegalovirus-associated. One variant, a missense change in DCLRE1C, was linked in a later analysis to TCR beta V- and J-gene trimming.

The V gene end was trimmed by 7 bases and the J gene end by 4 bases; junction bases not matched to a gene: 1. The germline CDR1 and CDR2 sequences are SNHLY and FYNNEI. The CDR3 is 13 amino acids. This rearrangement joins TRBV2 to TRBJ2-2; TRBD2 agrees at 9 bases. This clonotype was sampled from a woman aged 45-65 years in good health and CMV-seronegative. The sequenced material came from PBMCs. The CDR3 reads CASMREGTGELFF. The CDR3 nucleotides are TGTGCCAGCATGCGGGAGGGCACCGGGGAGCTGTTTTTT.